This TCR beta chain was sequenced in a study of blood T cells in healthy people across ages. Worth noting for this clonotype: Its specificity is not known.

Whole-study findings and limits: Shifts in expanded clonotypes may have been confounded by donor CMV status, which was unknown.

There are 15 residues in the CDR3. Germline trimming cut 5 bases from V and 4 bases from J; bases unmatched to any gene: 11. Germline CDR1 and CDR2: DFQATT and SNEGSKA (reference sequence). Through a sample-barcoded 5' primer and a J-beta primer mix, a second PCR was run for roughly 7 to 11 cycles. Each CDR3 protein gets one entry after TCRdb re-called the 5' RACE reads with MiXCR. The sample has hundreds of thousands of distinct CDR3 sequences, roughly 21% seen once. The sequence came from a man between 65 and 79 years old in good health. The specimen sequenced was blood. This rearrangement joins TRBV20-1 to TRBJ2-3, with 8 bases fitting TRBD2. The CDR3 here is CSASSGSRFSDTQYF. In DNA form, the CDR3 reads TGCAGTGCTTCAAGCGGGAGTAGGTTTTCAGATACGCAGTATTTT.